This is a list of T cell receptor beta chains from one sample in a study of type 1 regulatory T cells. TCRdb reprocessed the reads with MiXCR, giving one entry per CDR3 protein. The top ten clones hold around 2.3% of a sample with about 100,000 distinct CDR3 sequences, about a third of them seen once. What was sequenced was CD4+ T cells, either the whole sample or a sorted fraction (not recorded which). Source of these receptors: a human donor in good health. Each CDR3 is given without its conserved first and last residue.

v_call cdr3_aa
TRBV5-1 ASSLDGPNTGELF
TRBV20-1 SATRAKNIQY
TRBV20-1 SASRRGLRTDTQY
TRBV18 ASSPPGAGVCEQY
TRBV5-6 ASSLEVGTPYGYT
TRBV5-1 ASSLLSSTYEQY
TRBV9 ASSVGVGLANQNTGELF
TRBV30 AWTRSSYNEQF
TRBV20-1 SVRRGRESFYEQY
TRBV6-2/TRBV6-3 ASSVTRYQETQY
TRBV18 ASSPTGGSQETQY
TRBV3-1 ASSQVGGTNTGELF
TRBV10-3 AIGGGRGPPFGHRYAV
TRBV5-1 ASSSGQGGGNSPLH
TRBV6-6 ASSLGGREADTQY
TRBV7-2 ASSANRGDSGELF
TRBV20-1 SARDKSSTDTQY
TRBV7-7 ASSQVGSSDTQY
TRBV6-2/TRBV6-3 ASSYSVFLAGVPRNTGELF
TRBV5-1 ASSSSDQRTDTQY
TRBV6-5 ASSSSGRTYNEQF
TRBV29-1 SVVGSGANVLT
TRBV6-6 ASQTGNSGANVLT
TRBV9 ASTSRTSGNSELF
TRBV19 ASSTLAGSTYEQY
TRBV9 ASSGRDYQETQY
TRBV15 ATLALSGNEQF
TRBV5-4 ASSSGNRLSGNTIY
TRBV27 ASSLPAPGELF
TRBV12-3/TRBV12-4 ASSLALRDTLYEQY
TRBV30 AWSPRASGANVLT
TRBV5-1 ASQGGLTGEQY
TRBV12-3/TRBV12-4 ASSLGGDSPLH
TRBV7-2 ASSLPLAFSYEQY
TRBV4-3 ASSRTGPDEQY
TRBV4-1 ASSQDPGQGRAKNIQY